A selection of T cell receptor beta chains follows, all from one sample in a study of CD8+CD57+ T cells in acquired aplastic anemia. TCRdb re-analysed the reads in MiXCR, keeping a single row per CDR3 protein. The data hold 80,000 to 100,000 distinct CDR3 sequences, with around 68% observed a single time. What was sequenced was sorted CD4+, CD8+, or CD8+CD57+ T cells (not recorded which) from PBMCs. The origin of the receptors is a human donor with aplastic anemia. Each CDR3 is given with its conserved first and last residue. The D gene is left open where the match is weak. Some rows mark clone size as missing; the rest say once, few, many or name a class of expanded clone.

clone_size cdr3_length j_call d_call v_call cdr3_aa cdr3_nt
NA 16 TRBJ1-4 NA TRBV10-3 CAISDPRFTTNEKLFF TGTGCCATCAGTGACCCCAGATTTACAACTAATGAAAAACTGTTTTTT
NA 13 TRBJ2-7 TRBD1 TRBV4-2 CASSQGPGQGMYF TGTGCCAGCAGCCAAGGGCCGGGACAGGGTATGTACTTC
NA 17 TRBJ2-5 TRBD2 TRBV11-1 CASSFGTSGRREETQYF TGTGCCAGCAGCTTTGGGACTAGCGGGAGGAGGGAAGAGACCCAGTACTTC
many 16 TRBJ2-7 TRBD2 TRBV7-9 CASSQTSGRAVYEQYF TGTGCCAGCAGCCAGACTAGCGGGAGGGCCGTATACGAGCAGTACTTC
NA 14 TRBJ2-5 NA TRBV19 CASSTGGAGETQYF TGTGCCAGTAGTACTGGAGGGGCAGGGGAGACCCAGTACTTC
few 18 TRBJ2-3 TRBD1 TRBV19 CASSLGTGPRASTDTQYF TGTGCCAGTAGTCTAGGGACAGGGCCCCGCGCCTCCACAGATACGCAGTATTTT
few 12 TRBJ2-1 NA TRBV5-6 CASSFTGNEQFF TGTGCCAGCAGCTTCACAGGAAATGAGCAGTTCTTC
NA 15 TRBJ2-7 NA TRBV7-9 CASSLRGTGPYEQYF TGTGCCAGCAGCTTAAGGGGAACAGGGCCCTACGAGCAGTACTTC
NA 12 TRBJ1-2 NA TRBV6-1 CASKQGNYGYTF TGTGCCAGCAAACAGGGAAACTATGGCTACACCTTC
NA 13 TRBJ1-1 NA TRBV19 CASGVTGNTEAFF TGTGCCAGTGGTGTGACAGGAAACACTGAAGCTTTCTTT
few 13 TRBJ1-1 TRBD1 TRBV29-1 CSVGDRANTEAFF TGCAGCGTGGGGGACAGGGCGAACACTGAAGCTTTCTTT
NA 17 TRBJ2-1 TRBD2 TRBV25-1 CASSVIGTSGGYNEQFF TGTGCCAGCAGTGTCATTGGGACTAGCGGGGGGTACAATGAGCAGTTCTTC
NA 12 TRBJ2-6 NA TRBV29-1 CSVELGANVLTF TGCAGCGTTGAGCTTGGGGCCAACGTCCTGACTTTC
few 18 TRBJ2-5 TRBD1 TRBV7-6 CASSLGRGGTGREETQYF TGTGCCAGCAGCTTAGGACGCGGAGGGACAGGGAGGGAAGAGACCCAGTACTTC
once 16 TRBJ2-3 TRBD2 TRBV10-3 CATDRSGGALADTQYF TGTGCCACCGATCGGAGCGGGGGGGCCCTGGCAGATACGCAGTATTTT
few 14 TRBJ1-5 NA TRBV24-1 CATSERASNQPQHF TGTGCCACCAGTGAAAGGGCGAGCAATCAGCCCCAGCATTTT
many 13 TRBJ2-7 NA TRBV27 CASSLGLSYEQYF TGTGCCAGCAGTTTAGGTCTATCCTACGAGCAGTACTTC
NA 17 TRBJ2-7 TRBD2 TRBV19 CASSMKRLAGGTYEQYF TGTGCCAGTAGTATGAAGCGTCTAGCGGGGGGCACCTACGAGCAGTACTTC
NA 15 TRBJ2-2 TRBD2 TRBV7-2 CASSLVSGGGGELFF TGTGCCAGCAGCTTGGTTTCGGGAGGTGGCGGGGAGCTGTTTTTT
NA 15 TRBJ1-1 NA TRBV7-8 CASSLGPTANTEAFF TGTGCCAGCAGCTTAGGGCCCACGGCCAACACTGAAGCTTTCTTT
NA 11 TRBJ2-7 NA TRBV2 CASSRESREDF TGTGCCAGCTCTAGAGAAAGCAGGGAGGACTTC
NA 15 TRBJ2-3 NA TRBV7-6 CASSLATEGTDTQYF TGTGCCAGCAGCTTAGCGACAGAAGGAACAGATACGCAGTATTTT